This entry lists 7 T cell receptor beta chains sequenced from one sample in a study of spatial heterogeneity in lung cancer. Time point given: blood at routine non-recurrence follow-up after resection. Each CDR3 protein gets one entry after TCRdb re-called the 5' RACE reads with MiXCR. This table has about 46,000 distinct CDR3 sequences, approximately 10% appearing once. The starting material was PBMCs, obtained at follow-up. The receptors stem from a male donor with early-stage non-small cell lung cancer.

This clonotype was detected ten times or more. The rearrangement joins TRBV5-1 to TRBJ1-1; TRBD1 agrees at 7 bases. The CDR3 is 14 residues long. In germline, CDR1 is SGHRS, CDR2 YFSETQ. V shed 0 bases, J shed 5 bases, and the junction held 4 bases outside the gene matches. CDR3 sequence reads: CASSLEGAQTEAFF. CDR3 bases: TGCGCCAGCAGCTTGGAGGGGGCTCAAACTGAAGCTTTCTTT.

This clonotype was picked up many times. The chain carries TRBV12-3 or TRBV12-4 and TRBJ1-1; no firm D call. CDR3 length: 12 amino acids. With 6 bases removed from V and 1 base from J, the gap between germline ends came to 6 bases. CDR3 DNA: TGTGCCAGCAGCTCAGGGAACACTGAAGCTTTCTTT. Amino acids: CASSSGNTEAFF.

This clonotype is medium-sized (0.01 to 0.1%) in the sample. This rearrangement joins TRBV5-4 to TRBJ1-1; D unclear. V was pared by 2 bases and J by 0 bases, with 5 bases between. The CDR3 runs to 13 residues. Germline V lookup: CDR1 SGHNT, CDR2 YYREEE (reference sequence). CDR3 sequence reads: CASSFRMNTEAFF. In DNA, the CDR3 is TGTGCCAGCAGCTTCAGGATGAACACTGAAGCTTTCTTT.

V usage is TRBV24-1 and J usage is TRBJ2-1; no clear D gene. Germline CDR1 and CDR2: KGHDR and SFDVKD. V lost 5 bases and J 5 bases, leaving 18 bases between the germline ends. There are 16 residues in the CDR3. This chain's CDR3 is CATSGNSRSSNNEQFF. Written as DNA, the CDR3 is TGTGCCACCAGTGGGAATAGCCGTAGTTCAAACAATGAGCAGTTCTTC.

In this sample, this clonotype turned up many times. The chain couples TRBV6-6 to TRBJ2-1; 12 bases map to TRBD1. Per the germline V gene, CDR1 is MNHNY and CDR2 is SVGAGI (reference sequence). CDR3 size: 15 residues. Trimming removed 4 bases from V and 9 bases from J; junction bases left unmatched: 7. CDR3 protein: CASSFPGQGAIEQFF. The CDR3 DNA sequence: TGTGCCAGCAGTTTTCCGGGACAGGGGGCTATTGAGCAGTTCTTC.

This clonotype was observed at least ten times. The genes are TRBV5-8 and TRBJ2-3; a weak D match, TRBD2 (6 bases). CDR1 is SGHTS and CDR2 is YDEGEE in the germline V gene. This CDR3 contains 14 residues. Trimming took off 2 bases at V and 4 bases at J, with 11 bases between the two ends. CDR3 nucleotides: TGTGCCAGCAGCTTCGGGGGAGGTGCAGATACGCAGTATTTT. This codes for CASSFGGGADTQYF.

There are many counts of this clonotype. The chain uses TRBV5-4 and TRBJ1-1, with D possibly being TRBD1 (5 bases). CDR1 is SGHNT and CDR2 is YYREEE in the germline V gene (reference sequence). Trimming took 3 bases from V and 0 from J, leaving 12 bases between them. CDR3 size: 15 residues. The CDR3 reads CASSSTGTVNTEAFF. CDR3 coding DNA: TGTGCCAGCAGCTCTACCGGGACTGTGAACACTGAAGCTTTCTTT. The full variable domain, with the rest looked up from reference TRBV5-4 and TRBJ1-1, is ETGVTQSPTHLIKTRGQQVTLRCSSQSGHNTVSWYQQALGQGPQFIFQYYREEENGRGNFPPRFSGLQFPNYSSELNVNALELDDSALYLCASSSTGTVNTEAFFGQGTRLTVV.